This is a list of T cell receptor beta chains from one sample in a study of T-cell reconstitution after alpha-beta-depleted transplantation in children. TCRdb re-derived calls from the PCR reads in MiXCR, one entry per CDR3 protein. The sample comprises 250,000 to 300,000 distinct CDR3 sequences, 10% of which are singletons, and around 7.6% rests with the top ten. Material: PBMCs, obtained before TCRalphabeta/CD19-depleted stem cell transplant. The origin of the receptors is a boy younger than two with acute myeloid leukemia, due to receive a stem cell transplant. Both conserved end residues are part of each CDR3. D genes are given only for firm matches. Only part of the rows carry a size: once, few, many, or a class if the clone is expanded.

v_gene: TRBV28
d_gene: -
j_gene: TRBJ2-5
abundance: many
CDR3aa: CASSAAGGVETQYF
CDR3nt: TGTGCCAGCAGTGCCGCAGGGGGGGTGGAGACCCAGTACTTC

v_gene: TRBV12-3/TRBV12-4
d_gene: TRBD1
j_gene: TRBJ1-1
abundance: many
CDR3aa: CASSQSGQGALNTEAFF
CDR3nt: TGTGCCAGCAGTCAGTCAGGACAGGGGGCGTTGAACACTGAAGCTTTCTTT

v_gene: TRBV12-3/TRBV12-4
d_gene: TRBD1
j_gene: TRBJ2-5
abundance: many
CDR3aa: CASSSPMGQQETQYF
CDR3nt: TGTGCCAGCAGTTCCCCAATGGGACAGCAAGAGACCCAGTACTTC

v_gene: TRBV7-2
d_gene: -
j_gene: TRBJ2-3
abundance: many
CDR3aa: CASSVDSTDTQYF
CDR3nt: TGTGCCAGCAGCGTGGACAGCACAGATACGCAGTATTTT

v_gene: TRBV20-1
d_gene: TRBD2
j_gene: TRBJ2-7
abundance: many
CDR3aa: CSARGWGGTYEQYF
CDR3nt: TGCAGTGCTAGGGGGTGGGGGGGAACCTACGAGCAGTACTTC

v_gene: TRBV4-3
d_gene: TRBD2
j_gene: TRBJ2-1
abundance: many
CDR3aa: CASSQDFEREYNEQFF
CDR3nt: TGCGCCAGCAGCCAAGATTTTGAGCGGGAGTACAATGAGCAGTTCTTC

v_gene: TRBV29-1
d_gene: -
j_gene: TRBJ2-2
abundance: many
CDR3aa: CSVGGANTGELFF
CDR3nt: TGCAGCGTTGGGGGGGCAAACACCGGGGAGCTGTTTTTT

v_gene: TRBV13
d_gene: -
j_gene: TRBJ2-7
abundance: many
CDR3aa: CASSLVRDTPFNEQYF
CDR3nt: TGTGCCAGCAGCTTAGTCCGGGACACCCCGTTTAACGAGCAGTACTTC

v_gene: TRBV7-3
d_gene: -
j_gene: TRBJ2-2
abundance: many
CDR3aa: CASSSHRENTGELFF
CDR3nt: TGTGCCAGCAGCTCGCACAGGGAAAACACCGGGGAGCTGTTTTTT

v_gene: TRBV6-2/TRBV6-3
d_gene: -
j_gene: TRBJ2-1
abundance: many
CDR3aa: CASSYGLGEQFF
CDR3nt: TGTGCCAGCAGTTACGGGTTAGGTGAGCAGTTCTTC

v_gene: TRBV29-1
d_gene: -
j_gene: TRBJ2-3
abundance: many
CDR3aa: CSVGGRNTDTQYF
CDR3nt: TGCAGCGTTGGGGGACGGAATACAGATACGCAGTATTTT

v_gene: TRBV5-1
d_gene: -
j_gene: TRBJ1-1
abundance: few
CDR3aa: CASSSRTKTTEAFF
CDR3nt: TGCGCCAGCAGCTCGCGGACAAAAACCACTGAAGCTTTCTTT

v_gene: TRBV20-1
d_gene: TRBD1
j_gene: TRBJ2-3
abundance: many
CDR3aa: CSAPGTDSSTDTQYF
CDR3nt: TGCAGTGCCCCTGGGACAGATTCTAGCACAGATACGCAGTATTTT

v_gene: TRBV7-6
d_gene: -
j_gene: TRBJ1-1
abundance: many
CDR3aa: CASSLAGVGEHTEAFF
CDR3nt: TGTGCCAGCAGCTTAGCGGGGGTCGGGGAACACACTGAAGCTTTCTTT

v_gene: TRBV6-5
d_gene: -
j_gene: TRBJ2-5
abundance: many
CDR3aa: CASSWFREETQYF
CDR3nt: TGTGCCAGCAGTTGGTTCAGGGAAGAGACCCAGTACTTC

v_gene: TRBV20-1
d_gene: -
j_gene: TRBJ2-7
abundance: many
CDR3aa: CSASGRSYEQYF
CDR3nt: TGCAGTGCTAGTGGCCGCTCCTACGAGCAGTACTTC

v_gene: TRBV30
d_gene: -
j_gene: TRBJ2-5
abundance: -
CDR3aa: CAWSGRLPETQYF
CDR3nt: TGTGCCTGGAGTGGAAGGCTCCCAGAGACCCAGTACTTC